The 15 T cell receptor beta chains in this list originate from one sample, sequenced in a study of blood T cell repertoires in COVID-19. Assay used: immunoSEQ multiplex PCR; TCRdb lists only in-frame clones, some missing. The sample lists a few hundred thousand clones; approximately 81% were seen once. Sample: peripheral blood. These receptors all stem from a woman older than 75 with acute or convalescent COVID-19.

This chain uses TRBV5-4 with TRBJ2-1; 8 positions match TRBD2. The CDR3 is 17 amino acids. Germline V gene lookup returns CDR1 SGHNT and CDR2 YYREEE (reference sequence). The ends lost 4 bases at V and 4 bases at J; junction bases unmatched: 13. The CDR3 sequence: CASSPVRTSIIYNEQFF. CDR3 in DNA: TGTGCCAGCAGCCCGGTCCGGACTAGCATTATATACAATGAGCAGTTCTTC. Complete variable domain (other parts from reference TRBV5-4 and TRBJ2-1): ETGVTQSPTHLIKTRGQQVTLRCSSQSGHNTVSWYQQALGQGPQFIFQYYREEENGRGNFPPRFSGLQFPNYSSELNVNALELDDSALYLCASSPVRTSIIYNEQFFGPGTRLTVL.

The chain is built from TRBV5-1 and TRBJ2-1, with D maybe TRBD2 (5 bases). This CDR3 comprises 15 residues. Germline-derived CDR1 and CDR2 are SGHRS and YFSETQ. V was clipped by 0 bases and J by 4 bases, with 11 bases between them. The chain's CDR3 is CASSLELASYNEQFF. The CDR3 nucleotides are TGCGCCAGCAGCTTGGAGTTAGCGAGTTACAATGAGCAGTTCTTC.

The chain links TRBV7-8 to TRBJ1-2, with D perhaps matching TRBD1 (6 bases). The CDR3 extends over 15 amino acids. Looked up from germline, CDR1 is SGHVS and CDR2 is FQNEAQ. V was pared by 2 bases and J by 0 bases, with 10 bases between. For the CDR3, the DNA is TGTGCCAGCAGCTTAAGTGCAGGGGCTAACTATGGCTACACCTTC. This sequence encodes CASSLSAGANYGYTF. The entire variable domain, with the rest obtained from reference TRBV7-8 and TRBJ1-2, is as follows: GAGVSQSPRYKVAKRGQDVALRCDPISGHVSLFWYQQALGQGPEFLTYFQNEAQLDKSGLPSDRFFAERPEGSVSTLKIQRTQQEDSAVYLCASSLSAGANYGYTFGSGTRLTVV.

The rearrangement links TRBV6-5 to TRBJ1-2, with D uncertain. The V gene's germline CDR1 is MNHEY and CDR2 SVGAGI. CDR3 size: 13 residues. V was pared by 6 bases and J by 2 bases, with 10 bases between. The CDR3 DNA reads as TGTGCCAGCAGCCGCGACTCAAACTATGGCTACACCTTC. Protein product: CASSRDSNYGYTF.

CDR3 loop: CASSLGASGTKSLDEQFF. Here the CDR3 DNA reads TGCGCCAGCAGCTTGGGGGCATCCGGGACAAAGTCGTTAGATGAGCAGTTCTTC. V is TRBV5-1 and J is TRBJ2-1; D perhaps matches TRBD1 (6 bases). Looked up from germline, CDR1 is SGHRS and CDR2 is YFSETQ. V shed 0 bases and J shed 8 bases, with 24 bases lying between them. The CDR3 sequence is 18 residues long.

V and J are TRBV29-1 and TRBJ2-1; D unresolved. This CDR3 is built from 13 residues. V was cut by 3 bases and J by 0 bases, with 6 bases left in between. Germline lookup yields CDR1 SQVTM and CDR2 ANQGSEA. The chain's CDR3 is CSVDSSSYNEQFF. The CDR3 DNA reads as TGCAGCGTTGATTCGAGCTCCTACAATGAGCAGTTCTTC.

This clone was counted only a few times. The germline gene is not matched at one end of the junction; a read error may be the cause. J is TRBJ2-2 and V is TRBV10-1, with D perhaps matching TRBD1 (7 bases). This CDR3 region has 15 residues. Germline CDR1 is WNHNN and CDR2 is SYGVQD (reference sequence). CDR3 protein: CASSDPGGNPGELFF. Written as DNA, the CDR3 is TGCGCCAGCAGTGACCCAGGGGGGAACCCCGGGGAGCTGTTTTTT.

Details on this clone: The sample holds other DNA sequences that translate to the same CDR3. The chain carries TRBV7-9 and TRBJ1-1; possibly TRBD1 for D (5 bases). The germline V gene encodes CDR1 SEHNR and CDR2 FQNEAQ (reference sequence). The V end lost 0 bases, the J end lost 4 bases, and 9 bases lay between the germline ends. This CDR3 contains 14 residues. The DNA for the CDR3 is TGTGCCAGCAGCTTAGCCCCGGGGGGCACTGAAGCTTTCTTT. This gives the protein CASSLAPGGTEAFF.

Worth noting for this clone: The sample holds other DNA sequences that translate to the same CDR3. V gene TRBV7-2 combines with J gene TRBJ1-1, with 8 bases lining up with TRBD1. The germline CDR1 and CDR2 sequences are SGHTA and FQGNSA. V gave up 3 bases and J gave up 0 bases; unmatched junction bases: 0. This CDR3 comprises 14 residues. The CDR3: CASSLDRVNTEAFF. The CDR3 DNA is TGTGCCAGCAGCTTGGACAGGGTGAACACTGAAGCTTTCTTT.

This clone was detected a few times. The rearrangement uses TRBV6-2 or TRBV6-3 and TRBJ2-1; D remains unclear. This CDR3 contains 13 residues. The ends were cut back, 2 bases at V and 15 bases at J, with 17 bases in the middle. Germline CDR1 is MNHEY and CDR2 is SVGEGT. As DNA, the CDR3 is TGTGCCAGCAGTTACCGACTCCCCCTAATGTGGTTCTTC. It encodes CASSYRLPLMWFF.

This chain uses TRBV11-3 with TRBJ2-2, with 9 bases aligning to TRBD2. Losses at the gene ends were 4 bases for V and 0 bases for J; bases not matched to a gene: 12. Germline V gives CDR1 SGHNT, CDR2 YENEEA. CDR3 length: 19 amino acids. Here the CDR3 DNA reads TGTGCCAGCAGCTGGGGGGCCTGGGCTAGCGGGACGAACACCGGGGAGCTGTTTTTT. This sequence encodes CASSWGAWASGTNTGELFF.

The rearrangement joins TRBV9 to TRBJ1-1; a weak D match, TRBD1 (6 bases). Germline CDR1 and CDR2: SGDLS and YYNGEE. CDR3 length equals 15 residues. Trimming cost V 5 bases and J 1 base, with 15 bases left between them. The CDR3 sequence: CASRTLTGANTEAFF. The DNA of the CDR3 is TGTGCCAGCAGGACCCTGACAGGAGCGAACACTGAAGCTTTCTTT.

This chain uses TRBV7-6 with TRBJ2-1; 12 bases match TRBD2. The CDR3 is made up of 19 amino acids. The V gene's germline CDR1 is SGHVS and CDR2 FNYEAQ. J gave up 1 base and V 5 bases, and 12 bases lay outside the gene matches. This CDR3 is CASSHYKTSGGISYNEQFF. The CDR3 DNA follows: TGTGCCAGCAGCCACTATAAGACTAGCGGGGGTATATCCTACAATGAGCAGTTCTTC.

The rearrangement links TRBV15 to TRBJ1-1, with a possible D match to TRBD1 (5 bases). The CDR3 contains 15 residues. Germline values: CDR1 LNHNV, CDR2 YYDKDF (reference sequence). Trimming shortened V by 2 bases and J by 4 bases, and 14 bases separated the two germline ends. CDR3 residues: CATSRSKGVSTEAFF. For the CDR3, the DNA is TGTGCCACCAGCAGATCTAAAGGGGTAAGCACTGAAGCTTTCTTT.

The rearrangement joins TRBV5-5 to TRBJ1-1; possible D gene TRBD1, 5 bases. Germline loops: CDR1 SGHKS, CDR2 YYEKEE (reference sequence). This CDR3 has 14 residues. V lost 1 base, J lost 6 bases, and 13 bases lay in between. This CDR3 reads CASSLPSGIAEAFF. CDR3 bases: TGTGCCAGCAGCTTGCCCTCAGGGATCGCTGAAGCTTTCTTT.